One T cell receptor (beta chain) is described in this entry. This CDR3 is 15 amino acids long. The V end was cut by 0 bases, the J end by 4 bases, with 12 bases between. Germline CDR1 reads MGHRA; CDR2 reads YSYEKL. The data are from a study of post-analysis software for immune sequencing data. Unique molecular identifiers had been added to the TCR beta cDNA libraries. MiXCR, applied by TCRdb to the PCR reads, yields one record per CDR3 protein. The sample carries under 200,000 distinct CDR3 sequences, 35% to 40% recorded once. This specimen consisted of blood, obtained after autologous hematopoietic stem cell transplantation. The rearrangement uses TRBV4-1 and TRBJ2-5; D may be TRBD2 (5 bases). The receptor was isolated from a girl aged 10 to 17 with multiple sclerosis. The DNA for the CDR3 is TGCGCCAGCAGCCAAGAGCCTACTAGGACAGAGACCCAGTACTTC. Residues: CASSQEPTRTETQYF.